This is a list of T cell receptor beta chains from one sample in a study of siplizumab effects on memory and regulatory T cells. The protocol was immunoSEQ multiplex PCR, while the TCRdb copy is restricted to in-frame clones and leaves out a portion. This sample carries over 80,000 clones, roughly 94% of them seen once, and the ten largest clones take 1% to 1.5%. Sequencing input: non-Treg CD4+ T cells sorted from blood. The receptors come from a human donor in good health. Each CDR3 is given with its conserved first and last residue. A D gene is named only where the DNA matches it firmly. Not every row has a clone size; where given, it reads once, few, many or a size class.

d_gene	abundance	v_gene	j_gene	CDR3aa	CDR3nt
NA	NA	TRBV27	TRBJ1-6	CASSLLVQGRSPLHF	TGTGCCAGCAGTTTACTAGTCCAGGGGCGATCACCCCTCCACTTT
TRBD2	NA	TRBV19	TRBJ2-1	CASSSTTPSGRDNEQFF	TGTGCCAGTAGTAGTACTACGCCTAGCGGGAGGGACAATGAGCAGTTCTTC
NA	NA	TRBV11-3	TRBJ2-1	CASGSSYNEQFF	TGTGCCAGCGGGAGTTCTTACAATGAGCAGTTCTTC
TRBD1	NA	TRBV28	TRBJ1-3	CASSFFVRRDSPLSGNTIYF	TGTGCCAGCAGTTTCTTTGTAAGGCGGGACAGTCCCCTCTCTGGAAACACCATATATTTT
NA	NA	TRBV9	TRBJ1-1	CASSVASGTNTEAFF	TGTGCCAGCAGCGTAGCTTCAGGGACGAACACTGAAGCTTTCTTT
NA	NA	TRBV5-1	TRBJ1-4	CASSSPPGAATNEKLFF	TGCGCCAGCAGCTCCCCACCGGGCGCCGCAACTAATGAAAAACTGTTTTTT
NA	NA	TRBV28	TRBJ2-2	CASSFPSGVYNTGELFF	TGTGCCAGCAGTTTCCCTTCCGGGGTGTACAACACCGGGGAGCTGTTTTTT
NA	once	TRBV5-1	TRBJ1-2	CASSLDSSVSYGYTF	TGCGCCAGCAGCTTGGACTCGAGCGTTTCCTATGGCTACACCTTC
TRBD2	NA	TRBV10-3	TRBJ2-1	CAISGTSGGGSSYNEQFF	TGTGCCATCAGCGGGACTAGCGGGGGCGGGAGCTCCTACAATGAGCAGTTCTTC
NA	NA	TRBV19	TRBJ1-1	CASSILGNTEAFF	TGTGCCAGTAGTATCCTGGGGAACACTGAAGCTTTCTTT
NA	NA	TRBV19	TRBJ2-7	CASSIVSGLGAYEQYF	TGTGCCAGTAGTATAGTATCGGGGTTGGGCGCCTACGAGCAGTACTTC
NA	NA	TRBV27	TRBJ2-7	CASSFLGGKGSESYEQYF	TGTGCCAGCAGTTTCCTGGGGGGAAAGGGGTCAGAATCCTACGAGCAGTACTTC
NA	NA	TRBV6-1	TRBJ2-3	CASSRGDTQYF	TGTGCCAGCTCACGTGGAGATACGCAGTATTTT
TRBD2	NA	TRBV7-8	TRBJ2-7	CASSPRGAYEQYF	TGTGCCAGCAGCCCCCGGGGGGCCTACGAGCAGTACTTC
TRBD2	NA	TRBV29-1	TRBJ2-5	CSVARGVQETQYF	TGCAGCGTTGCGCGGGGGGTGCAAGAGACCCAGTACTTC
TRBD2	NA	TRBV13	TRBJ2-1	CASSQRDWGRGWDEQFF	TGTGCCAGCAGCCAGCGGGACTGGGGGAGGGGCTGGGATGAGCAGTTCTTC
TRBD2	NA	TRBV7-2	TRBJ2-1	CASSLGAGTSGRKRFF	TGTGCCAGCAGCTTAGGGGCCGGGACTAGCGGGAGGAAACGGTTCTTC
NA	NA	TRBV12-5	TRBJ2-2	CASGLSPTSGTGELFF	TGTGCTAGTGGTCTATCACCGACTAGTGGCACCGGGGAGCTGTTTTTT
TRBD1	NA	TRBV27	TRBJ1-1	CASSNRGRGEAFF	TGTGCCAGCAGCAATAGGGGGCGAGGTGAAGCTTTCTTT
NA	NA	TRBV28	TRBJ1-1	CASLGVNTEAFF	TGTGCCTCCCTTGGGGTGAACACTGAAGCTTTCTTT
NA	NA	TRBV30	TRBJ1-5	CACNGANQPQHF	TGTGCCTGCAACGGGGCAAATCAGCCCCAGCATTTT
NA	NA	TRBV5-5	TRBJ1-1	CASSFGGGWNTEAFF	TGTGCCAGCAGCTTCGGCGGGGGCTGGAACACTGAAGCTTTCTTT
NA	NA	TRBV11-2	TRBJ1-6	CASSPRGGVRSPLHF	TGTGCCAGCAGCCCGAGAGGGGGTGTCAGATCACCCCTCCACTTT
NA	NA	TRBV10-3	TRBJ2-4	CAISESRGLRKEGKNIQYF	TGTGCCATCAGTGAGTCTCGGGGGTTGAGGAAAGAGGGCAAAAACATTCAGTACTTC
TRBD2	NA	TRBV9	TRBJ2-2	CASSLGGFSGRRTGGELFF	TGTGCCAGCAGTCTAGGGGGTTTTAGCGGGAGAAGAACCGGCGGGGAGCTGTTTTTT
NA	NA	TRBV4-1	TRBJ2-7	CASSQVGRTSYEQYF	TGCGCCAGCAGCCAAGTGGGTCGGACGTCCTACGAGCAGTACTTC
NA	NA	TRBV6-4	TRBJ2-3	CASSRGRGGEDTQYF	TGTGCCAGCAGCCGAGGCAGGGGTGGAGAGGATACGCAGTATTTT